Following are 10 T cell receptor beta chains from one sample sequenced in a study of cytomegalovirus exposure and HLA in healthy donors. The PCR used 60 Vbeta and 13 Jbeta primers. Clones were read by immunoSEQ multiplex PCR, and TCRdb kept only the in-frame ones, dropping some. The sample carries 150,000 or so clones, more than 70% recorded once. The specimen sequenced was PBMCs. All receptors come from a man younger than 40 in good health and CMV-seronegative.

The CDR3 region is CASSFQAGGNTIYF. The CDR3 nucleotides are TGTGCCAGCAGTTTTCAGGCAGGGGGAAACACCATATATTTT. The chain is built from TRBV6-5 and TRBJ1-3; maybe TRBD1 (5 bases). This CDR3 region has 14 residues. Germline CDR1 MNHEY, CDR2 SVGAGI. Trimming shortened V by 4 bases and J by 4 bases, and 11 bases separated the two germline ends.

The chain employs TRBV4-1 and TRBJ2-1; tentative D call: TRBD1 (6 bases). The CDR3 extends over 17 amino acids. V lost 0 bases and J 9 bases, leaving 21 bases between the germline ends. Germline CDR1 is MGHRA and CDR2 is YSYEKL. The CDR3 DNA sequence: TGCGCCAGCAGCCAAGAGCGGTCCGGGACAAGGTGGAGTGAGCAGTTCTTC. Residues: CASSQERSGTRWSEQFF.

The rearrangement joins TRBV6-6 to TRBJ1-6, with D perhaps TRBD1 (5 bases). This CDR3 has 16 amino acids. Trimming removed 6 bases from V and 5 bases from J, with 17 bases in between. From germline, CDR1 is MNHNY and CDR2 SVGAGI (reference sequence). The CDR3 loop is CASSPRGPGDNSPLHF. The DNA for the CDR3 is TGTGCCAGCAGCCCCAGAGGGCCGGGGGATAATTCACCCCTCCACTTT.

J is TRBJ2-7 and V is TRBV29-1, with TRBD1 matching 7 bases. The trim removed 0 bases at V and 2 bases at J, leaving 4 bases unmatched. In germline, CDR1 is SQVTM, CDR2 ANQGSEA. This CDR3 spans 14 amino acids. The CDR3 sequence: CSVEDRDSTYEQYF. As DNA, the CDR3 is TGCAGCGTTGAAGATAGGGACAGCACCTACGAGCAGTACTTC.

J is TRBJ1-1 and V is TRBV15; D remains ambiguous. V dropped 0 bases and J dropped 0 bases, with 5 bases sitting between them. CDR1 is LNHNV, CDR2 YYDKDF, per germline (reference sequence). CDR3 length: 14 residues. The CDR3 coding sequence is TGTGCCACCAGCAGAGACGTCCTGAACACTGAAGCTTTCTTT. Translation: CATSRDVLNTEAFF.

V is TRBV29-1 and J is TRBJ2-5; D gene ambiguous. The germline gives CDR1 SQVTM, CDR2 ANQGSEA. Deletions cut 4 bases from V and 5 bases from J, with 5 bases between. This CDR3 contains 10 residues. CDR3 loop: CSVGLETQYF. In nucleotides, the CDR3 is TGCAGCGTTGGGCTGGAGACCCAGTACTTC. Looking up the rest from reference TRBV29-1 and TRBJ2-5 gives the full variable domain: SAVISQKPSRDICQRGTSLTIQCQVDSQVTMMFWYRQQPGQSLTLIATANQGSEATYESGFVIDKFPISRPNLTFSTLTVSNMSPEDSSIYLCSVGLETQYFGPGTRLLVL.

The CDR3 loop is CASSPRTSGRLNNEQFF. The CDR3 DNA sequence: TGTGCCAGCAGCCCACGGACTAGCGGGAGACTAAACAATGAGCAGTTCTTC. The chain uses TRBV7-9 and TRBJ2-1, with 13 bases fitting TRBD2. Germline V gene sequence: CDR1 SEHNR, CDR2 FQNEAQ (reference sequence). J gave up 5 bases and V 5 bases, and 9 bases lay outside the gene matches. The CDR3 runs to 17 residues.

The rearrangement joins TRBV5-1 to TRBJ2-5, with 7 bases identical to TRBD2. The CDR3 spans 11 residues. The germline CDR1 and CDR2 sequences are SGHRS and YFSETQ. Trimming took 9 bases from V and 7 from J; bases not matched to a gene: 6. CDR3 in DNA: TGCGCCAAGGTAACGGGAGGGACCCAGTACTTC. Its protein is CAKVTGGTQYF.

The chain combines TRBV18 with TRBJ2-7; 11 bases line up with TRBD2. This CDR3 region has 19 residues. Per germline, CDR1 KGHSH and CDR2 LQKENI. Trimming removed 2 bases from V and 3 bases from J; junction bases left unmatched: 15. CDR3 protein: CASSPSGAELAGALYEQYF. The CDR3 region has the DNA TGTGCCAGCTCACCATCCGGGGCCGAACTAGCGGGGGCCCTCTACGAGCAGTACTTC.

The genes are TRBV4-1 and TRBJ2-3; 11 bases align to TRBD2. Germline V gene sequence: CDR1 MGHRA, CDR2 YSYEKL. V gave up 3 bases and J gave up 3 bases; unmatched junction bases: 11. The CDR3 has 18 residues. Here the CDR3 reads CASSQVGLAGGGTDTQYF. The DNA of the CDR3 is TGCGCCAGCAGCCAGGTGGGGCTAGCGGGGGGCGGTACAGATACGCAGTATTTT.